This is a list of T cell receptor beta chains from one sample in a study of blood T cell repertoires in COVID-19. The data were produced by immunoSEQ multiplex PCR, yet TCRdb's version contains in-frame clones alone and is incomplete. Among approximately 360,000 clones listed, nearly 90% were seen once. Sequenced sample: peripheral blood. The receptors come from a man in his late teens or twenties with active or convalescent COVID-19. Both conserved end residues are part of each CDR3. The size field is filled for only some rows; it gives once, few, many or a size class.

TRBV4-3	-	TRBJ1-2	CASSQDFRDSYGYTF
TRBV4-3	-	TRBJ1-1	CASSKDRVLNTEAFF
TRBV11-2	-	TRBJ2-2	CASSLDPGFTGELFF
TRBV30	-	TRBJ1-5	CACAGTNQPQHF
TRBV6-2/TRBV6-3	-	TRBJ1-6	CASSPRSGQFYNSPLHF
TRBV29-1	-	TRBJ2-7	CSVEDLGGTYEQYF
TRBV9	-	TRBJ1-2	CASRAQWGGYGYTF
TRBV4-2	-	TRBJ2-3	CASSQDPSGGVYTDTQYF
TRBV25-1	-	TRBJ1-5	CASSEYPFRGRLNQPQHF
TRBV27	-	TRBJ1-1	CASSPGQLNMNTEAFF
TRBV28	-	TRBJ1-3	CASKETGVYSGNTIYF
TRBV25-1	-	TRBJ1-4	CASSPQGAREKLFF
TRBV7-2	-	TRBJ2-1	CASSPGSSYNEQFF
TRBV18	-	TRBJ2-2	CASSPVRGDTGELFF
TRBV7-3	few	TRBJ2-7	CASSPTPSYEQYF
TRBV24-1	-	TRBJ2-4	CATSDLVRGKVKNIQYF
TRBV2	-	TRBJ1-2	CASSQTGTGRGYTF
TRBV5-1	-	TRBJ1-4	CASSSGQGGEKLFF
TRBV19	once	TRBJ1-1	CASRTGGDTEAFF
TRBV9	-	TRBJ1-1	CASTRGKKGITHTEAFF
TRBV12-3/TRBV12-4	once	TRBJ2-7	CASRTGQLHEQYF
TRBV7-9	-	TRBJ2-3	CASSLPGSGTSGISDTQYF
TRBV6-2/TRBV6-3	-	TRBJ2-7	CASSRGHEQYF
TRBV5-4	-	TRBJ1-2	CASSLGQGGYGYTF
TRBV30	-	TRBJ2-3	CAWSTTRPGLAGRYTQYF
TRBV5-4	-	TRBJ2-2	CASSNGQVNTGELFF